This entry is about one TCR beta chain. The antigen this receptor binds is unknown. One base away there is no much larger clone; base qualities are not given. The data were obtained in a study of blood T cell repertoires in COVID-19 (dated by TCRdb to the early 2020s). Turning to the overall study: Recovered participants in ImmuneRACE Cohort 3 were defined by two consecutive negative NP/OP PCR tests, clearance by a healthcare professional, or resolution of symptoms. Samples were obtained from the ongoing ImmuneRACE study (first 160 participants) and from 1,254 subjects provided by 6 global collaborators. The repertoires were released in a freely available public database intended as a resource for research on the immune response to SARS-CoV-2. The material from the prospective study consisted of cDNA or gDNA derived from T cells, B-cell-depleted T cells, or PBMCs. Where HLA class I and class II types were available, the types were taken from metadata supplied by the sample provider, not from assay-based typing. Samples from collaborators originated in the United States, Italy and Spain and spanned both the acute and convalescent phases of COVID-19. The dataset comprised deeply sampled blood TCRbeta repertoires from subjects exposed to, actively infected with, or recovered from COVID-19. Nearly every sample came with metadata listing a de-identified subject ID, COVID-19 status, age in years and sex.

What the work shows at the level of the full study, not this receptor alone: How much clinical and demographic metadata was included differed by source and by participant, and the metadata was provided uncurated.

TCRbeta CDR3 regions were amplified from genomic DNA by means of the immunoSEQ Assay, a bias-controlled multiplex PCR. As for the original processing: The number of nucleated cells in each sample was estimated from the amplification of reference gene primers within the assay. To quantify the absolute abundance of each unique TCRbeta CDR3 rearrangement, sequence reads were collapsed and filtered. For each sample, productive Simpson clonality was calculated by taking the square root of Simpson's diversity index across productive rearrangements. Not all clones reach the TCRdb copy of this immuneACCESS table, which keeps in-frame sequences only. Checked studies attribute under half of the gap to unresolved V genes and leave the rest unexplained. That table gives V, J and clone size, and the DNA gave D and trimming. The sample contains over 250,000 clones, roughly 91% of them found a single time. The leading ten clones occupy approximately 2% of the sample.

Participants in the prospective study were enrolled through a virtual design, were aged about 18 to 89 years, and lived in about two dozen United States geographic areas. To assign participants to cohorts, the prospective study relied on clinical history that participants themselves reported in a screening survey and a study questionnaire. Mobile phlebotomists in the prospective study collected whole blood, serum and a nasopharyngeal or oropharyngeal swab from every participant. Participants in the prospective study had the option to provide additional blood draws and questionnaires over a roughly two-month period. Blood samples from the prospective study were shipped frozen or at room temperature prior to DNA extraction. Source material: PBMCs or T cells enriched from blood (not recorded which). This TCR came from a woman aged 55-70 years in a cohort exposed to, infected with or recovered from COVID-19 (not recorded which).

The nucleotide sequence reads as follows: TGTGCCAGCAGCTTAGGGGGGACAGTCGGGGCCTACGAGCAGTACTTC. It codes for CASSLGGTVGAYEQYF. The rearrangement combines TRBV11-2 with TRBJ2-7; 7 central bases correspond to TRBD1. V is cut back by 1 base and J by 2 bases, with 8 bases in the junction unmatched. From a lookup of the germline V gene, CDR1 and CDR2 are SGHAT and FQNNGV. Measured from the cysteine to the phenylalanine, the CDR3 is 16 residues long. The only DNA kept is the CDR3, 48 bases in frame from the first base.